This T cell receptor beta chain was captured in a study of cytomegalovirus exposure and HLA in healthy donors. This PCR relied on a set of 60 Vbeta primers and 13 Jbeta primers. Sequencing was performed with immunoSEQ multiplex PCR; in TCRdb, only in-frame clones are kept and a portion is missing. The repertoire holds about 200,000 clones, with 60% to 85% as singletons. The sequenced material came from PBMCs. This TCR was recovered from a middle-aged man in good health and CMV-seronegative.

The CDR3 sequence is CASSLPEGRELYGYTF. The CDR3, as DNA: TGTGCCAGCAGCTTACCAGAAGGGAGGGAATTATATGGCTACACCTTC. This chain uses TRBV5-8 with TRBJ1-2; no firm D call. This CDR3 is 16 amino acids long. Trimming removed 2 bases from V and 5 bases from J, with 19 bases in between. Germline values: CDR1 SGHTS, CDR2 YDEGEE.